The 19 T cell receptor beta chains listed next were all sequenced from one sample in a study of cytomegalovirus exposure and HLA in healthy donors. Libraries were prepared by immunoSEQ multiplex PCR; TCRdb keeps only in-frame clonotypes and omits some of them. Of 100,000 to 150,000 clones listed, roughly 90% are singletons. The sequencing input was PBMCs. The receptors were gathered from a woman aged 18 to 35 in good health and CMV-seronegative.

V and J are TRBV27 and TRBJ2-4, with D tentatively TRBD2 (6 bases). Germline values: CDR1 MNHEY, CDR2 SMNVEV (reference sequence). CDR3 size: 15 residues. V lost 3 bases to trimming and J lost 0 bases, with 9 bases between them. The CDR3: CASSLGGLAKNIQYF. CDR3 DNA: TGTGCCAGCAGTTTGGGAGGATTAGCCAAAAACATTCAGTACTTC.

V and J are TRBV11-2 and TRBJ2-7; possibly TRBD2 for D (7 bases). The V gene lost 0 bases and the J gene lost 13 bases, with 13 bases spanning the gap. This CDR3 spans 12 amino acids. CDR1 and CDR2 (germline): SGHAT, FQNNGV. The DNA for the CDR3 is TGTGCCAGCAGCTTAGATGTTGGGGGGGCCTACTTC. It is translated as CASSLDVGGAYF.

The J gene is TRBJ1-1, the V gene TRBV19; TRBD1 aligns across 7 bases. The germline CDR1 and CDR2 sequences are LNHDA and SQIVND (reference sequence). The CDR3 covers 15 residues. J was trimmed by 3 bases and V by 5 bases; bases with no gene match: 9. In DNA form, the CDR3 reads TGTGCCAGTAGTGCCAGACAGGGCGACCACACTGAAGCTTTCTTT. Protein: CASSARQGDHTEAFF.

In regard to this clone: Other DNA variants within this sample encode the same CDR3. V and J are TRBV30 and TRBJ2-7; 8 positions match TRBD1. The germline V gene has CDR1 GTSNPN and CDR2 SVGIG (reference sequence). The CDR3 extends over 14 amino acids. With V trimmed by 3 bases and J by 7 bases, 11 bases remained unmatched. The CDR3 bases are TGTGCCTGGAGCCGAGGGCAGGGGGCGCATGAGCAGTACTTC. Protein: CAWSRGQGAHEQYF.

This clone was detected only a few times. This chain links TRBV7-8 with TRBJ1-2; D call uncertain. Per germline, CDR1 SGHVS and CDR2 FQNEAQ. V dropped 1 base and J dropped 5 bases, with 11 bases sitting between them. CDR3 length: 14 residues. The CDR3 sequence: CASSLGPSGYGYTF. The CDR3 DNA reads as TGTGCCAGCAGCTTAGGTCCCTCCGGGTATGGCTACACCTTC. The full variable domain, completed using reference TRBV7-8 and TRBJ1-2, is GAGVSQSPRYKVAKRGQDVALRCDPISGHVSLFWYQQALGQGPEFLTYFQNEAQLDKSGLPSDRFFAERPEGSVSTLKIQRTQQEDSAVYLCASSLGPSGYGYTFGSGTRLTVV.

This sequence joins TRBV19 and TRBJ1-5; D not certain. V lost 5 bases, J lost 4 bases, and 15 bases lay in between. Germline V gives CDR1 LNHDA, CDR2 SQIVND (reference sequence). The CDR3 covers 15 residues. In DNA, the CDR3 is TGTGCCAGTAGTGGGTACAGCCCCGGTAATCAGCCCCAGCATTTT. Its translation: CASSGYSPGNQPQHF.

The rearrangement links TRBV5-4 to TRBJ1-2; tentative D call: TRBD1 (5 bases). Trimming stripped 0 bases from V and 12 bases from J, with 18 bases between. Germline-derived CDR1 and CDR2 are SGHNT and YYREEE (reference sequence). The CDR3 has 14 amino acids. In nucleotides, the CDR3 is TGTGCCAGCAGCTTGGAGGCGCGGACAAAAGTTCACACCTTC. This gives the protein CASSLEARTKVHTF.

The chain uses TRBV4-1 and TRBJ2-6; 10 nucleotides match TRBD1. This CDR3 has 19 amino acids. The germline V gene encodes CDR1 MGHRA and CDR2 YSYEKL. The trim removed 0 bases at V and 0 bases at J, leaving 5 bases unmatched. The CDR3 DNA is TGCGCCAGCAGCCAAGAAAGGACAGGGGGAGTCTCTGGGGCCAACGTCCTGACTTTC. Translation: CASSQERTGGVSGANVLTF.

The V and J genes are TRBV2 and TRBJ1-2; D gene uncertain. Germline CDR1 is SNHLY and CDR2 is FYNNEI. V lost 4 bases, J lost 3 bases, and 12 bases lay in between. The CDR3 runs to 14 residues. The CDR3 region has the DNA TGTGCCAGCAGTGGGTCAGAAAACGACTATGGCTACACCTTC. It is translated as CASSGSENDYGYTF.

The chain has TRBV5-4 and TRBJ2-7; 7 bases map to TRBD1. The ends lost 0 bases at V and 1 base at J; junction bases unmatched: 4. The length of the CDR3 is 15 residues. Germline lookup yields CDR1 SGHNT and CDR2 YYREEE (reference sequence). DNA of the CDR3: TGTGCCAGCAGCTTGGTCGCCAGGGGGTCCTACGAGCAGTACTTC. This translates into CASSLVARGSYEQYF.

The J gene is TRBJ1-1, the V gene TRBV5-4; possible D gene TRBD1, 5 bases. This CDR3 has 16 residues. V was pared by 0 bases and J by 3 bases, with 15 bases between. Germline-derived CDR1 and CDR2 are SGHNT and YYREEE (reference sequence). The chain's CDR3 is CASSLALRDMDTEAFF. CDR3 DNA sequence: TGTGCCAGCAGCTTGGCTCTCAGGGATATGGACACTGAAGCTTTCTTT.

J is TRBJ2-1 and V is TRBV13, with TRBD2 matching over 14 bases. Germline trimming cut 4 bases from V and 3 bases from J; bases unmatched to any gene: 8. Germline lookup yields CDR1 PRHDT and CDR2 FYEKMQ (reference sequence). The CDR3 spans 18 residues. CDR3 residues: CASSSRTSGRPGYNEQFF. The CDR3 region has the DNA TGTGCCAGCAGCTCCCGGACTAGCGGGAGGCCCGGCTACAATGAGCAGTTCTTC.

This chain uses TRBV11-3 with TRBJ2-7, with 8 bases identical to TRBD2. The CDR3 is 14 residues long. The V gene end was trimmed by 3 bases and the J gene end by 4 bases; junction bases not matched to a gene: 5. Germline V gene lookup returns CDR1 SGHNT and CDR2 YENEEA. The CDR3 loop is CASSLTSGRYEQYF. The CDR3 DNA is TGTGCCAGCAGCTTGACCAGCGGGAGATACGAGCAGTACTTC.

The chain carries TRBV19 and TRBJ2-1; 12 positions agree with TRBD2. The V gene end was trimmed by 1 base and the J gene end by 0 bases; junction bases not matched to a gene: 4. The CDR3 has 18 residues. Germline values: CDR1 LNHDA, CDR2 SQIVND (reference sequence). CDR3 nucleotide sequence: TGTGCCAGTAGTATAGGCGGACTAGCGGGAAACTCCTACAATGAGCAGTTCTTC. This sequence encodes CASSIGGLAGNSYNEQFF.

The chain joins TRBV5-1 to TRBJ2-3; D gene uncertain. The CDR3 loop spans 15 amino acids. Germline values: CDR1 SGHRS, CDR2 YFSETQ. Trimming took 4 bases from V and 0 from J, leaving 12 bases between them. CDR3 region: CASSPTRLSTDTQYF. Written as DNA, the CDR3 is TGCGCCAGCAGCCCCACGCGGCTGAGCACAGATACGCAGTATTTT.

This chain links TRBV6-5 with TRBJ1-1; no reliable D call. Trimming pared 7 bases from V and 5 bases from J, leaving 14 bases between. Germline-derived CDR1 and CDR2 are MNHEY and SVGAGI. The CDR3 consists of 13 residues. The CDR3 protein is CASTPGDETEAFF. Here the CDR3 DNA reads TGTGCCAGCACGCCGGGAGATGAGACTGAAGCTTTCTTT.

On this clone: One end of the junction fails to match germline, which may point to a read error. The rearrangement uses TRBV7-7 and TRBJ2-1, with 9 bases lining up with TRBD1. CDR3 length: 15 residues. Germline assignment: CDR1 SSHAT and CDR2 FNYEAQ (reference sequence). This CDR3 is CASSVGTGFHNEQFF. The DNA for the CDR3 is TGTGCTAGCAGTGTCGGGACAGGGTTTCACAATGAGCAGTTCTTC.

The table lists this clone with a count of one. V gene TRBV19 combines with J gene TRBJ1-1; 10 positions match TRBD1. Losses at the gene ends were 5 bases for V and 0 bases for J; bases not matched to a gene: 6. The CDR3 is 16 residues long. CDR1 is LNHDA, CDR2 SQIVND, per germline (reference sequence). CDR3 loop: CASSPSTGGLNTEAFF. CDR3 coding DNA: TGTGCCAGTAGTCCCTCGACAGGGGGCCTGAACACTGAAGCTTTCTTT. The whole variable domain, filled in from reference TRBV19 and TRBJ1-1, reads DGGITQSPKYLFRKEGQNVTLSCEQNLNHDAMYWYRQDPGQGLRLIYYSQIVNDFQKGDIAEGYSVSREKKESFPLTVTSAQKNPTAFYLCASSPSTGGLNTEAFFGQGTRLTVV.

This rearrangement joins TRBV11-3 to TRBJ2-2; 15 positions match TRBD2. J was trimmed by 5 bases and V by 1 base; bases with no gene match: 5. The length of the CDR3 is 18 residues. CDR1 and CDR2 from the germline V gene are SGHNT and YENEEA. CDR3 in amino acids: CASSLGGLAGGRTGELFF. For the CDR3, the DNA is TGTGCCAGCAGCTTAGGGGGACTAGCGGGAGGTCGGACCGGGGAGCTGTTTTTT.